This paragraph reports one T cell receptor (beta chain). Its antigen remains undetermined. No clone much larger than this one lies a single base away; base qualities are absent. The cohort comprised 550 to 700 healthy bone marrow donors. Cohort members were all nominally healthy when sampled, although unrecorded immune exposures were likely present. CMV serostatus was positive for approximately 300 and negative for about 50% of the roughly 700 cohort members, and was not recorded for this donor. A peripheral blood sample was collected from each donor, and TCR beta sequencing was performed on peripheral blood mononuclear cells. The Qiagen DNeasy Blood Extraction Kit was used to extract genomic DNA from the blood cell samples. The germline V gene (reference sequence) gives CDR1 as LNHDA and CDR2 as SQIVND. The CDR3, from cysteine to phenylalanine, totals 14 residues. Of all the DNA, just the CDR3 is kept, 42 bases in frame from base 1. V drops 5 bases and J drops 2 bases, leaving 10 bases in between.

These data are taken from a study of cytomegalovirus exposure and HLA in healthy donors (dated by TCRdb to about 2017). With respect to the entire study: An earlier analysis of roughly 570 of the donors reported approximately 280 Gb of sequence data and 117 million unique TCR beta sequences obtained from some 170 million T cells. About 330 gigabases of sequencing data and around 80 million unique TCR sequences made up an early release that covered over 550 HLA-typed donors. Of the approximately 370 genotyped donors, over 80% were placed in the genetic ancestry cluster associated with self-reported Caucasian donors. The aim of the study was to test whether cataloging public T cell receptors could identify signatures of past pathogen exposure. The T cell repertoires of under 700 subjects were profiled by immunosequencing and related to cytomegalovirus serostatus. In addition to the first cohort of approximately 650 subjects, a separate validation cohort of 130 or so different subjects was used. High-throughput TCR immunosequencing, statistical association of individual TCRs with disease status, and machine learning were combined to predict cytomegalovirus infection status. In a later analysis, previously published TCR beta repertoires from several hundred donors were re-analyzed and high-resolution HLA genotyping was added so that TCR occurrence patterns could be studied. In the later analysis, no new phenotypic data were used to find candidate immune exposures; instead, reliance was placed on TCR beta sequences and their occurrence across donors. An earlier analysis of 450 to 750 of the donors used high-throughput TCR beta sequencing to judge whether each TCR beta V gene segment behaved as functional or pseudogenic. Alongside the repertoire data, information on donor age, sex, ethnicity and CMV serostatus was compiled. A later genetic analysis used genome-wide SNP genotypes for about three fifths of the 666 donors, treating that subset as a discovery cohort. Every discovery cohort repertoire had been produced on one sequencing platform. Class I and class II HLA loci were covered by the typing at four-digit resolution. Typing coverage varied by locus: roughly 620-640 donors for A, B, C, DRB1 and DQB1; about 520 for DQA1; some 610 for DPA1; approximately 490 for DPB1. Roughly five DR-DQ haplotypes were handled as single units for association and clustering, since linkage in the cohort was strong. Across around 400 genotyped donors of the cohort, an average of about 220,000 unique TCR beta nucleotide sequences per donor were sequenced, and roughly 20% of those sequences were non-productive.

The library was built by means of the immunoSEQ multiplex PCR assay. A mixture of 60 forward primers for TCR Vbeta segments and 13 reverse primers for TCR Jbeta segments was used in the multiplex PCR. A multiplex PCR assay on genomic DNA amplified the CDR3 region of rearranged TCR beta genes. The amplified TCR beta libraries were sequenced on the Illumina HiSeq System as 87-base-pair reads. Concerning the study's data processing: In a later analysis, around 80 million unique TCR beta chains were counted across the 500 to 700 repertoires, and around 10 million of these chains were shared by at least two donors. A nearest-neighbor algorithm error-corrected the raw reads and collapsed the reads into unique sequences, merging closely related sequences to remove PCR and sequencing errors. V, D and J gene segments were assigned by aligning CDR3 sequences to IMGT reference sequences. For a sequence to be retained, at least a six-nucleotide match to both a V gene segment and a J gene segment was required. A rearrangement was called productive if the CDR3 had no stop codons and remained in frame with V and J, and every other rearrangement was called non-productive. Following IMGT convention, CDR3 was defined as the stretch from the second conserved V-encoded cysteine to the conserved J-encoded phenylalanine. In an earlier analysis of approximately 500 of the donors, sequences lacking an unambiguous match to a single V gene segment were excluded. In an earlier analysis of approximately 610 of the donors, V segments were called functional above 56.7% productive rearrangements and were called segregating when the between-donor standard deviation exceeded 5%. To diagnose cytomegalovirus status from the catalog of TCR beta chain sequences, a statistical classification framework was built. In a later analysis, V and J genes were assigned by comparing TCR nucleotide sequences against IMGT/GENE-DB human TR gene sequences. Using the TCRdist pipeline, a later analysis assigned CDR3 sequences along with most-parsimonious VDJ recombination scenarios. In a later analysis, each TCR beta chain was defined by its CDR3 amino acid sequence together with its V-gene family, and reads without a unique V-gene family were excluded. A later analysis removed over 500 highly shared, low-generation-probability nucleotide sequences to deal with suspected cross-contamination and a sequencing artifact. A later analysis calculated a clonal expansion index for each public chain from normalized within-repertoire ranks of inferred template counts. In a later analysis, generation probabilities were computed with a VDJ recombination model fitted to out-of-frame rearrangements, and the resulting probabilities were checked against IGoR. Hypergeometric tests were used in a later analysis to score TCR-TCR, TCR-HLA and TCR-CMV co-occurrence, with a repertoire-size bias correction applied to the TCR pairs. In a later analysis, false discovery rates were estimated by permuting HLA or CMV assignments 20 times. In a later analysis, co-occurring TCRs were grouped with DBSCAN, and TCRdist sequence similarity was added when clustering was performed within HLA-allele-positive subsets. Repertoires with fewer than 30,000 or more than 120,000 public chains were left out of co-occurrence clustering, as were roughly five repertoires with anomalous nucleotide sharing. TCRdb's version of the immuneACCESS table is confined to in-frame rearrangements and falls short of the full clone set. An unresolved V gene accounts for under half of the shortfall where checked; the remainder is of unknown origin. V and J calls and clone size are those listed in that table; D and trimming were worked out from the DNA. This sample holds 200,000 to 250,000 clones; 70% to 90% were observed only once. The ten largest clones capture over 1% of the sample.

The investigation overall reported the following: Compared with equally common non-associated chains, HLA-associated TCR beta chains in a later analysis were more clonally expanded and had lower generation probabilities. A cluster of highly shared sequence variants was judged likely to represent a technical artifact of the sequencing pipeline. A few of the identified cytomegalovirus-associated TCR beta chains were confirmed in vitro to be specific for cytomegalovirus antigens. The authors suggested that the approach could potentially be generalized to other disease states and immunological phenotypes. A further reported finding was that TCR beta sequences accurately predicted the HLA-A and HLA-B alleles for most subjects in the first cohort. The cohort was sequenced for TCR beta chains only, and without alpha or paired-chain data the features that could be detected were limited. Some IMGT-functional V segments, including TRBV6-2 and TRBV6-3, could not be distinguished by the 87-base-pair reads and were therefore excluded. Most TCR sequences were observed very rarely across donors, whereas some public TCRs were present in many individuals. An association between a missense DCLRE1C variant and V-gene and J-gene trimming of TCR beta chains was found in a later genetic analysis and replicated in an independent cohort. In an earlier analysis of 587 of the donors, most TCR beta V segments appeared in productive rearrangements about 87% or about 30% of the time, broadly matching IMGT annotations. The presence/absence analyses assumed that sequencing depth was roughly uniform across donors, and that assumption may not be true. Linkage disequilibrium might explain the correlated functional status among segregating V segments, but an unknown experimental factor could not be excluded. The classifier was reported to diagnose cytomegalovirus status with high specificity and sensitivity in both the original cohort and the validation cohort. In a later analysis, several top co-occurrence clusters were reported to appear linked to parvovirus B19, influenza, CMV and Epstein-Barr virus. Because counts were too low, about 15 rarely observed V segments, including chromosome 9 orphons, were left out of the earlier analysis of approximately 580 of the donors. The study listed 164 TCR beta chains as associated with cytomegalovirus. A later analysis found that TCR association rates varied across HLA loci, with DRB1 alleles showing the most associated TCRs and HLA-C alleles the fewest. At a false discovery rate of 0.05, a later analysis linked approximately 18,000 TCR beta sequences to specific HLA alleles. Most CMV-associated TCR beta chains appeared to be HLA-restricted in a later analysis, and the HLA associations seemed to be driven largely by CMV exposure. For the cohort, immune exposure information was limited to CMV serostatus. Because HLA typing was unavailable for some donors at each locus, only the typed subset was used in association tests. When HLA alleles, especially DR and DQ, strongly co-occurred, attributing TCR associations to individual alleles was difficult. Compared with the roughly 710-donor mean, donors in an Asian-associated ancestry cluster had fewer N-insertions in productive TCRs, according to a later genetic analysis.

The TCR sequence derives from a human donor in good health. Material for sequencing was PBMCs. The chain links TRBV19 with TRBJ1-5; the D gene lacks a confident call. Here the CDR3 is given as CASSLAGGNQPQHF. The bases read TGTGCCAGTAGTCTCGCGGGTGGCAATCAGCCCCAGCATTTT.